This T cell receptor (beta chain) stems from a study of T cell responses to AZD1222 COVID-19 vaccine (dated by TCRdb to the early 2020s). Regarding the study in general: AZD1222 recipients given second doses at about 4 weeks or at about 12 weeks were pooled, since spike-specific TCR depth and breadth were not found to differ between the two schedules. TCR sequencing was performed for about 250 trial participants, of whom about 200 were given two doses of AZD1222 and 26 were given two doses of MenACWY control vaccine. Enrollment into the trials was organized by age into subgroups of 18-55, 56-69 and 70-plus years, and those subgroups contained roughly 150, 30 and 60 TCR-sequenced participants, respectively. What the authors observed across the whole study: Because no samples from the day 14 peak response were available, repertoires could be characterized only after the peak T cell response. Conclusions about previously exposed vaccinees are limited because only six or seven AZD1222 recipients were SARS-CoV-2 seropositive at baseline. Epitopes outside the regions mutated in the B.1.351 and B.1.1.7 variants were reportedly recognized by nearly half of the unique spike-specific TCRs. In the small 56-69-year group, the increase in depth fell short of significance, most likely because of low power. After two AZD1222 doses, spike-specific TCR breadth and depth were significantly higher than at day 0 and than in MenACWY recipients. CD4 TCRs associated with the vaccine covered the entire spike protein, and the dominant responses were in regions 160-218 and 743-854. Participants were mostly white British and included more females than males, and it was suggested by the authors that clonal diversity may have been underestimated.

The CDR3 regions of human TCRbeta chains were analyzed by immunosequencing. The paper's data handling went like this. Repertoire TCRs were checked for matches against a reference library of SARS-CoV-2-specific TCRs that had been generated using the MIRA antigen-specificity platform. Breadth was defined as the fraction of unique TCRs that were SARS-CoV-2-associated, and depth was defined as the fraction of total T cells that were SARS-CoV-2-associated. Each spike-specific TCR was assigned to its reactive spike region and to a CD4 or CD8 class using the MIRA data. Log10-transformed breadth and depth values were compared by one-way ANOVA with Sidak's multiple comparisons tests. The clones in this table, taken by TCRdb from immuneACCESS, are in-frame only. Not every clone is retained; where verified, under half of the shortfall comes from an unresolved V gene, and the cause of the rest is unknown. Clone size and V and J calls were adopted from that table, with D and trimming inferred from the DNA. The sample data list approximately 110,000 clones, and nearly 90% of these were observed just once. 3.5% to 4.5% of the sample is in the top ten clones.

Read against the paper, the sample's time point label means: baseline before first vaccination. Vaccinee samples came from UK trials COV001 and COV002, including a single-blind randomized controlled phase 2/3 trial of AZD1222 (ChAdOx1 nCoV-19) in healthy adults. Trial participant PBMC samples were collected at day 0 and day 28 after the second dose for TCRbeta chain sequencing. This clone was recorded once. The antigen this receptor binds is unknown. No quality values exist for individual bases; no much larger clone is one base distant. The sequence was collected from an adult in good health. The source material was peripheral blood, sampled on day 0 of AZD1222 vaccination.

The DNA sequence reads TGTGCCAGTAGCCTGGGCTGGTCTGGGGCCAACGTCCTGACTTTC. Translation gives CASSLGWSGANVLTF. The V gene is TRBV19 and the J gene is TRBJ2-6, with the D gene not confidently named. Trimming takes 6 bases from V and 1 base from J, and the germline ends sit 10 bases apart. The germline V gene (reference sequence) provides CDR1 LNHDA and CDR2 SQIVND. The CDR3 starts with the cysteine, ends with the phenylalanine, and has 15 residues. CDR3 DNA is the only sequence kept; it has 45 bases, read in frame from the first base.